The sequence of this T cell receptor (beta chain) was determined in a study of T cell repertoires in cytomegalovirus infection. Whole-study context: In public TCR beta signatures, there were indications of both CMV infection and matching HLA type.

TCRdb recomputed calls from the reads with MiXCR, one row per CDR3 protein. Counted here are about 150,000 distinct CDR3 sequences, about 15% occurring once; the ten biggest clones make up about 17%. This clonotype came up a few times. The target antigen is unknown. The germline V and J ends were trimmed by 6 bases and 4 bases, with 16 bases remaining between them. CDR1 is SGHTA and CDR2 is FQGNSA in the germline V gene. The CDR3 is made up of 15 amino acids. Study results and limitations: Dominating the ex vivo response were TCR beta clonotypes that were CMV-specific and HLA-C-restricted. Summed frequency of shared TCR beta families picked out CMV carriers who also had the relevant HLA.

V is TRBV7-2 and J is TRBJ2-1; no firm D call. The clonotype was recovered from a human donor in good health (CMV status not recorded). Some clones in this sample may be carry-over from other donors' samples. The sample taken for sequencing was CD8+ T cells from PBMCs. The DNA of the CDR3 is TGTGCCAGCAGTTATCGAAATCGGGCATACAATGAGCAGTTCTTC. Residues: CASSYRNRAYNEQFF.